The text below deals with one T cell receptor (beta chain). This sample stems from a study of cytomegalovirus exposure and HLA in healthy donors. The PCR ran on 60 Vbeta and 13 Jbeta primers. Study processing details: A later analysis counted 70 million to 85 million unique TCR beta chains, some 12 million shared. Clones were sequenced by immunoSEQ multiplex PCR, and TCRdb holds only the in-frame ones, with some missing. V and J calls and clone size are those listed in that table; D and trimming were worked out from the DNA. The table includes about 93,000 clones, approximately 68% detected once. Losses at the gene ends were 5 bases for V and 7 bases for J; bases not matched to a gene: 5. CDR1 is MNHEY, CDR2 SMNVEV, per germline (reference sequence). The CDR3 has 13 residues.

This receptor was obtained from a boy between 10 and 17 years old in good health and CMV-seropositive. The J gene is TRBJ1-5, the V gene TRBV27, with 7 positions matching TRBD1. The sequenced sample was PBMCs. Here the CDR3 reads CASSLTGLQPQHF. CDR3 bases: TGTGCCAGCAGTCTGACAGGGCTACAGCCCCAGCATTTT.